Each of the 21 T cell receptor beta chains below was sequenced from the same sample in a study of cytomegalovirus exposure and HLA in healthy donors. With 60 Vbeta and 13 Jbeta primers, the PCR was carried out. Sequenced by immunoSEQ multiplex PCR; TCRdb stores in-frame clones only, minus some. This table holds over 150,000 clones, about 80% found once. What was sequenced was PBMCs. Receptors originate from a boy aged 5-17 years in good health and CMV-seronegative.

The chain uses TRBV6-5 and TRBJ1-6, with 11 nucleotides matching TRBD1. With V trimmed by 7 bases and J by 10 bases, 6 bases remained unmatched. This CDR3 spans 14 amino acids. The germline V gene has CDR1 MNHEY and CDR2 SVGAGI. In DNA, the CDR3 is TGTGCCAGCAAGGTTGGACAGGGGGCCTCACCCCTCCACTTT. Translation: CASKVGQGASPLHF.

This clone was detected only once. This chain uses TRBV7-3 with TRBJ1-3; D is undetermined. The better agreement between TRBJ2-2 and the DNA end casts doubt on the J call. The germline V gene encodes CDR1 SGHTA and CDR2 FQGTGA. The CDR3 extends over 13 amino acids. The CDR3 sequence is CASSTGNTGELFF. In DNA form, the CDR3 reads TGTGCCAGCAGTACGGGGAACACCGGGGAGCTGTTTTTT.

This sequence joins TRBV30 and TRBJ1-2; no reliable D call. The CDR3 consists of 15 residues. Per the germline V gene, CDR1 is GTSNPN and CDR2 is SVGIG (reference sequence). With 0 bases removed from V and 0 bases from J, the gap between germline ends came to 11 bases. CDR3 DNA: TGTGCCTGGAGTGTACCCCCCTTAGCTAACTATGGCTACACCTTC. It codes for CAWSVPPLANYGYTF.

V and J are TRBV11-2 and TRBJ1-6; 10 bases match TRBD1. CDR1 SGHAT and CDR2 FQNNGV come from the germline V gene. This CDR3 has 16 amino acids. Trimming removed 7 bases from V and 14 bases from J; junction bases left unmatched: 17. The CDR3 sequence: CASTTLGQGPVRTLHF. Written as DNA, the CDR3 is TGTGCCAGCACCACCCTGGGACAGGGGCCGGTTCGGACCCTCCACTTT.

The chain joins TRBV7-2 to TRBJ1-1; 7 bases map to TRBD1. This CDR3 has 14 residues. Per the germline V gene, CDR1 is SGHTA and CDR2 is FQGNSA. Unmatched junction bases numbered 9, after V lost 0 bases and J lost 11 bases. CDR3 sequence (DNA): TGTGCCAGCAGCTTAGCGCTAGGGGGCGAAGAGGCTTTCTTT. This sequence encodes CASSLALGGEEAFF.

V is TRBV15 and J is TRBJ2-5, with 11 bases identical to TRBD2. Unmatched junction bases numbered 12, after V lost 1 base and J lost 11 bases. Per germline, CDR1 LNHNV and CDR2 YYDKDF (reference sequence). The CDR3 loop spans 16 amino acids. The CDR3 sequence is CATSRGSGGEFDEQYF. DNA of the CDR3: TGTGCCACCAGCAGAGGTAGCGGGGGGGAATTTGATGAGCAGTACTTC.

The chain carries TRBV7-8 and TRBJ1-2; 8 nucleotides align to TRBD1. The CDR3 spans 16 residues. The V gene's germline CDR1 is SGHVS and CDR2 FQNEAQ. The ends lost 4 bases at V and 3 bases at J; junction bases unmatched: 10. CDR3 coding DNA: TGTGCCAGCAGCTCCAACCGGGACAGGTTAGACTATGGCTACACCTTC. Its translation: CASSSNRDRLDYGYTF.

Only a few counts were recorded for this clone. The chain carries TRBV2 and TRBJ1-1; 8 nucleotides match TRBD1. There are 15 residues in the CDR3. V lost 6 bases to trimming and J lost 1 base; unmatched junction nucleotides: 7. Per the germline V gene, CDR1 is SNHLY and CDR2 is FYNNEI. Written as DNA, the CDR3 is TGTGCCAGCAGCCTTGGGACAGGCGGGAACACTGAAGCTTTCTTT. Its translation: CASSLGTGGNTEAFF.

The chain employs TRBV9 and TRBJ2-2; TRBD2 matches 11 bases. Trimming at V came to 4 bases and at J to 3 bases, leaving 8 bases not matched to a gene. Germline V gene lookup returns CDR1 SGDLS and CDR2 YYNGEE. This CDR3 contains 17 residues. The CDR3 nucleotides read TGTGCCAGCAGCCACCGACCGGGACTAGCGGACACCGGGGAGCTGTTTTTT. Translating it yields CASSHRPGLADTGELFF.

The rearrangement joins TRBV21-1 to TRBJ1-2. TRBV21-1 is an annotated pseudogene. This CDR3 is built from 16 residues. CDR3 loop: CASSKWEGGLNYGYTF. The CDR3 DNA reads as TGTGCCAGCAGCAAATGGGAGGGCGGGCTAAACTATGGCTACACCTTC.

This rearrangement joins TRBV6-5 to TRBJ1-1; TRBD1 aligns across 7 bases. The V and J ends lost 6 bases and 1 base, in that order; junction bases with no gene match: 8. Germline CDR1 reads MNHEY; CDR2 reads SVGAGI. The CDR3 consists of 15 residues. The CDR3 DNA sequence: TGTGCCAGCAGCCAGACAGGGAGGAGGAACACTGAAGCTTTCTTT. This sequence encodes CASSQTGRRNTEAFF.

V is TRBV6-5 and J is TRBJ1-1, with D possibly being TRBD1 (5 bases). From germline, CDR1 is MNHEY and CDR2 SVGAGI. The V end was cut by 0 bases, the J end by 3 bases, with 11 bases between. The CDR3 has 15 amino acids. The DNA for the CDR3 is TGTGCCAGCAGTTACTCGGTCGGGGGGGACACTGAAGCTTTCTTT. Protein sequence: CASSYSVGGDTEAFF.

The rearrangement links TRBV25-1 to TRBJ1-2; D gene ambiguous. Germline V gene lookup returns CDR1 MGHDK and CDR2 SYGVNS. The V gene lost 1 base and the J gene lost 4 bases, with 7 bases spanning the gap. This CDR3 spans 13 amino acids. The CDR3 nucleotides read TGTGCCAGCAGTGAATTCCCTCTCTATGGCTACACCTTC. Amino acids: CASSEFPLYGYTF.

The CDR3 DNA is TGTGCCAGCAGCTTAGGGCAGGGGGCTATGAACACTGAAGCTTTCTTT. It is translated as CASSLGQGAMNTEAFF. The chain carries TRBV7-9 and TRBJ1-1; TRBD1 aligns across 8 bases. The V gene's germline CDR1 is SEHNR and CDR2 FQNEAQ (reference sequence). The CDR3 has 16 amino acids. J gave up 0 bases and V 1 base, and 4 bases lay outside the gene matches.

The chain uses TRBV9 and TRBJ1-2; D unresolved. The germline gives CDR1 SGDLS, CDR2 YYNGEE. This CDR3 comprises 14 residues. Trimming took off 0 bases at V and 6 bases at J, with 12 bases between the two ends. The CDR3 here is CASSVGRGRDGYTF. The DNA of the CDR3 is TGTGCCAGCAGCGTAGGACGGGGTAGGGATGGCTACACCTTC.

V and J are TRBV14 and TRBJ2-5; 8 bases are a match to TRBD1. With the DNA end fitting TRBJ2-7 better, the J assignment may be wrong. The CDR3 runs to 14 residues. Germline assignment: CDR1 SGHDN and CDR2 FVKESK. The CDR3 is CASSQGTGIYEQYF. CDR3 DNA sequence: TGTGCCAGCAGCCAGGGGACAGGTATTTACGAGCAGTACTTC.

This chain joins TRBV10-3 and TRBJ2-7; 9 bases are a match to TRBD1. The length of the CDR3 is 15 residues. The J segment lost 2 bases and the V segment lost 4 bases, leaving 6 bases of the junction unmatched. Germline CDR1 and CDR2: ENHRY and SYGVKD. The CDR3 DNA reads as TGTGCCATCAGTGGGGCCGGGACAGGGACCTACGAGCAGTACTTC. It encodes CAISGAGTGTYEQYF.

V and J are TRBV5-6 and TRBJ2-2; D gene ambiguous. Germline lookup yields CDR1 SGHDT and CDR2 YYEEEE. The CDR3 length is 15 residues. V lost 1 base and J lost 5, with 12 bases in between. The CDR3 is CASSLWQIQTGELFF. In DNA form, the CDR3 reads TGTGCCAGCAGCTTGTGGCAGATTCAGACCGGGGAGCTGTTTTTT.

This clone has only one observation. The genes are TRBV14 and TRBJ1-2; D may be TRBD1 (5 bases). The germline CDR1 and CDR2 sequences are SGHDN and FVKESK. This CDR3 is 13 amino acids long. Trimming pared 1 base from V and 5 bases from J, leaving 8 bases between. The CDR3 loop reads CASSQGTPYGYTF. CDR3 in DNA: TGTGCCAGCAGCCAAGGGACACCTTATGGCTACACCTTC.

V gene TRBV5-5 combines with J gene TRBJ1-2; 10 positions match TRBD1. CDR1 is SGHKS and CDR2 is YYEKEE in the germline V gene (reference sequence). Trimming cost V 2 bases and J 5 bases; bases outside gene matches: 12. The CDR3 runs to 17 residues. Here the CDR3 reads CASSFGTGAPARYGYTF. The DNA for the CDR3 is TGTGCCAGCAGCTTCGGGACAGGGGCCCCGGCTAGGTATGGCTACACCTTC.

This rearrangement joins TRBV27 to TRBJ1-2; 8 bases agree with TRBD1. This CDR3 has 13 amino acids. CDR1 is MNHEY and CDR2 is SMNVEV in the germline V gene (reference sequence). After removal of 2 bases from V and 6 bases from J, the junction contained 2 bases not matched to a gene. The CDR3 sequence: CASSLDRGDGYTF. In DNA, the CDR3 is TGTGCCAGCAGTTTAGACAGGGGCGATGGCTACACCTTC.